These T cell receptor beta chains were read from a single sample in a study of control samples from healthy donors and cancer patients. TCRdb's table, derived via immunoSEQ multiplex PCR, lists solely in-frame clones and lacks some. The sample includes fewer than 150,000 clones, approximately 90% of them seen just once. The material sequenced was blood. All receptors come from a man between 18 and 35 years old in good health. Each CDR3 is given without its conserved first and last residue. Fields, in order: CDR3 protein, V gene, clone size. A clone size is listed for some rows: how often the clone was seen (once, few, many), or a class if it is expanded.

ASSVGVSPSQPQH,TRBV9,.
ASSVGGGSRNTEAF,TRBV9,.
AWSVVAGEFGELF,TRBV30,once
ASSTSFPGSYGQF,TRBV27,.
ASSFPGQAMNEQF,TRBV28,.
ASTHGQYSGYGYT,TRBV9,.
ASSIGTGLQPQH,TRBV19,.
ASSQTWGGRNTGELF,TRBV5-4,.
ARGGTANTQY,TRBV30,.
ASSYVGQGSPGELF,TRBV6-5,.
ASSPVGGLAGNTIY,TRBV18,.
ASSSNRDSPLH,TRBV7-9,.
ASSLEGKQETQY,TRBV5-1,few
ASSTAIGYGYT,TRBV19,.
ASLLAGAGYEQF,TRBV6-5,.
ASSYTSGNNEQF,TRBV7-9,.
ASSLVASGETQY,TRBV7-2,.
ASSYSISGKGYT,TRBV6-5,.
ASSPWTNYNEQF,TRBV7-2,.
SALGYPEAF,TRBV20-1,.
ASSEVSGPYNEQF,TRBV25-1,.
AWSAQGAQPQH,TRBV30,.
ASSPGTSGWAQQF,TRBV11-2,.
SVEPPGQGVAAQY,TRBV29-1,.
ASSFQTGVTEAF,TRBV27,.
ASSFDGSNQPQH,TRBV28,.
ASSSRTYSGYT,TRBV11-2,.
ASSLGGIGEKLF,TRBV5-5,.
ASSLMGETQY,TRBV5-6,few
ASSPSFADPLYSYNEQF,TRBV18,.
ASSPPSNRGRGNTIY,TRBV18,.
ASRTDLSNQPQH,TRBV19,once
ASSYRLTDGKGPLH,TRBV6-6,once
ASSYSAGNTEAF,TRBV6-2/TRBV6-3,.
ASSPPTSPGWGTQY,TRBV18,.
ASSRGTANEKLF,TRBV19,.
AISSRSSNQPQH,TRBV19,.
ASSQAQHQETQY,TRBV3-1/TRBV3-2,.
ASSSPLTGETQY,TRBV6-5,.
AWALIAGAGDTQY,TRBV30,.
ASSLGDRASTDTQY,TRBV5-1,.
AWSGLDMRHNYGYT,TRBV30,.
ASSYQEGQTQY,TRBV25-1,.